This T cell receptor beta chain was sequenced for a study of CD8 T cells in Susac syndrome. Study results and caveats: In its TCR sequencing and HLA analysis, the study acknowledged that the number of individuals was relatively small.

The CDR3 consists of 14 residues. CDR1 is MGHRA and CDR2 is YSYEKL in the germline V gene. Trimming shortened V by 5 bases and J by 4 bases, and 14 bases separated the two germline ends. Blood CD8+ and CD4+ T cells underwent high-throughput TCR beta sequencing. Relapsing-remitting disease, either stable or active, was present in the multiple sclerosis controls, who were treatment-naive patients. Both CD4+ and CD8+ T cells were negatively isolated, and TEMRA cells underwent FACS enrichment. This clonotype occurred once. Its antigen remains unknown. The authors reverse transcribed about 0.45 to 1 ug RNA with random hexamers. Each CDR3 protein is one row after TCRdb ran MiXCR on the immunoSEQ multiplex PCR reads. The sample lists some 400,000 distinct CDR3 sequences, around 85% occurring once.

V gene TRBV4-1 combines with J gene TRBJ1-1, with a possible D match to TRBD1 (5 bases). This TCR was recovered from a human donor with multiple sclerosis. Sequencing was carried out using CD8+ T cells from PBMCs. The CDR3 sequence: CASSLRGGPTEAFF. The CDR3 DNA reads TGCGCCAGCAGCTTGCGGGGGGGTCCCACTGAAGCTTTCTTT.